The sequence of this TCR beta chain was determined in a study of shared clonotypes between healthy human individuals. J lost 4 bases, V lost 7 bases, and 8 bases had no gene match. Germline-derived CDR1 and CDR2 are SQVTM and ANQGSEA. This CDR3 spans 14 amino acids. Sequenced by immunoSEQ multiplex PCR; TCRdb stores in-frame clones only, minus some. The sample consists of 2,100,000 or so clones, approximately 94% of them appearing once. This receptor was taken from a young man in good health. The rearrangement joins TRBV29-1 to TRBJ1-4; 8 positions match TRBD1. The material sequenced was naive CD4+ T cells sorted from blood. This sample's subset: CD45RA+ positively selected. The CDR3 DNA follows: TGCAGCGCCAGGACAGGGCGACTTAATGAAAAACTGTTTTTT. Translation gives CSARTGRLNEKLFF.